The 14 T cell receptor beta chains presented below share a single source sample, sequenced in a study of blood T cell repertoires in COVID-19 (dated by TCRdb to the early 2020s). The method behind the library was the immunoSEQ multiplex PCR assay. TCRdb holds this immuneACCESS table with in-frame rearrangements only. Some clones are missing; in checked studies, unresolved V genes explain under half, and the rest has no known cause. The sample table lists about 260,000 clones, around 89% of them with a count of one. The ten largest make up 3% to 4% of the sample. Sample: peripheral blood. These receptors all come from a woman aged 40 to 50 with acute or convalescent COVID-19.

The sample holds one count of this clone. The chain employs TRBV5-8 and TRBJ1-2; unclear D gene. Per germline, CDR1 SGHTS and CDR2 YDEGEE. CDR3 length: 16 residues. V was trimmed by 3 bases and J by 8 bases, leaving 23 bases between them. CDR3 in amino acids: CASSSWIILTGGGYTF. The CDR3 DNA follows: TGTGCCAGCAGCTCTTGGATCATTTTAACGGGAGGGGGCTACACCTTC.

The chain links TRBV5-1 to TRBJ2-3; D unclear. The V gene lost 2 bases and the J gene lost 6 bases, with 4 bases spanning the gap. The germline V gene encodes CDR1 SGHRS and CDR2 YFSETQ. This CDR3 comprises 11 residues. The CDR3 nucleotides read TGCGCCAGCAGCTTCCGGGATACGCAGTATTTT. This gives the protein CASSFRDTQYF.

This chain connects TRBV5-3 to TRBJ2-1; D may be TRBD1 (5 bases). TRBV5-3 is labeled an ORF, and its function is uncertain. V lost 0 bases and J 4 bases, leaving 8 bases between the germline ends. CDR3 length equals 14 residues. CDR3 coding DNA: TGTGCCAGAAGCTTGGATAGGGGATACAATGAGCAGTTCTTC. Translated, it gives CARSLDRGYNEQFF.

The CDR3 loop reads CASSYYGAGSNQPQHF. The CDR3 nucleotides read TGTGCCAGCAGTTACTATGGGGCAGGGAGCAATCAGCCCCAGCATTTT. The chain has TRBV6-5 and TRBJ1-5, with a tentative D call TRBD1 (5 bases). The V and J ends lost 1 base and 1 base respectively, with 11 bases between them. This CDR3 spans 16 amino acids. The V gene's germline CDR1 is MNHEY and CDR2 SVGAGI.

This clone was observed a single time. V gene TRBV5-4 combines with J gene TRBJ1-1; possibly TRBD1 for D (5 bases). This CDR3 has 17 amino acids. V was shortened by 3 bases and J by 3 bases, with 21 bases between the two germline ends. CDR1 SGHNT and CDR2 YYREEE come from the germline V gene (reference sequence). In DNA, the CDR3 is TGTGCCAGCAGCTCTTACCTCGGGGGGAGGGGCTACACTGAAGCTTTCTTT. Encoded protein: CASSSYLGGRGYTEAFF.

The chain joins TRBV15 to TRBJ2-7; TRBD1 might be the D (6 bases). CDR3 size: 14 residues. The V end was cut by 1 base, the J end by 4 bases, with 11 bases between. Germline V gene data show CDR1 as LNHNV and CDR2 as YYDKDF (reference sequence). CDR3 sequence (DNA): TGTGCCACCAGCAGAGGACAGGCTCCATACGAGCAGTACGTC. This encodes CATSRGQAPYEQYV.

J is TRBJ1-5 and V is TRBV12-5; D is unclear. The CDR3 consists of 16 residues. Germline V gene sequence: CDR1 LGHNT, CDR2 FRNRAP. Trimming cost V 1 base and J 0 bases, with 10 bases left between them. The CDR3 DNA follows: TGTGCTAGTGGTTTGGACCGGGATTATAGCAATCAGCCCCAGCATTTT. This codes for CASGLDRDYSNQPQHF.

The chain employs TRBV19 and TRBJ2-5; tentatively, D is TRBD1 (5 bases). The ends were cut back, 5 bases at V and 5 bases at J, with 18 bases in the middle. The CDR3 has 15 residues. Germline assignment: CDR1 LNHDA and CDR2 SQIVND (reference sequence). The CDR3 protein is CASSLEARKGETQYF. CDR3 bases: TGTGCCAGTAGTCTGGAAGCGCGAAAGGGGGAGACCCAGTACTTC.

The CDR3 loop is CAISQTRTGGVGDGELFF. For the CDR3, the DNA is TGTGCCATCAGCCAAACCCGGACAGGGGGCGTCGGGGACGGGGAGCTGTTTTTT. The rearrangement uses TRBV10-3 and TRBJ2-2; 11 bases align to TRBD1. V dropped 6 bases and J dropped 7; count of bases not matched to a gene: 16. In germline, CDR1 is ENHRY, CDR2 SYGVKD. CDR3 length equals 18 residues.

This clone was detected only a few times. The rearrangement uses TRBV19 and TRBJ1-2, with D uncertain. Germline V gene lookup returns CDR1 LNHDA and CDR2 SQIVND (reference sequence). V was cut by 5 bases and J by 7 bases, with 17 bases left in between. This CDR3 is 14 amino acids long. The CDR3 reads CASSGMAGSSGYTF. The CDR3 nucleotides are TGTGCCAGTAGTGGCATGGCGGGGTCGTCTGGCTACACCTTC.

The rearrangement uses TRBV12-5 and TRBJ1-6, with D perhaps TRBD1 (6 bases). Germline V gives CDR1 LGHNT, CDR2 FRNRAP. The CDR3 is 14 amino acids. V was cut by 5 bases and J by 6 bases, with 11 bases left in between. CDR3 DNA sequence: TGTGCTAGTGGTCAGGGACAAGTTAATTCACCCCTCCACTTT. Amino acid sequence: CASGQGQVNSPLHF. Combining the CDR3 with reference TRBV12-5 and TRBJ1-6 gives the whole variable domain DARVTQTPRHKVTEMGQEVTMRCQPILGHNTVFWYRQTMMQGLELLAYFRNRAPLDDSGMPKDRFSAEMPDATLATLKIQPSEPRDSAVYFCASGQGQVNSPLHFGNGTRLTVT.

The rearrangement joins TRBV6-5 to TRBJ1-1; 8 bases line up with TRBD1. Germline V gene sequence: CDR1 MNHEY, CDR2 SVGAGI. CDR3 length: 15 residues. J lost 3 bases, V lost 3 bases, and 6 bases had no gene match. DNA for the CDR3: TGTGCCAGCAGTTATCAGGGGGCGGGATACACTGAAGCTTTCTTT. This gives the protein CASSYQGAGYTEAFF.

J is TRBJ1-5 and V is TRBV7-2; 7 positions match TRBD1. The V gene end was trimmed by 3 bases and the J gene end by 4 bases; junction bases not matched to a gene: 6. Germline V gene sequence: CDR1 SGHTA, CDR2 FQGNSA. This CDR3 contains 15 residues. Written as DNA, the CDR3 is TGTGCCAGCAGCTTCCCTGACAGGGAGAATCAGCCCCAGCATTTT. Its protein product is CASSFPDRENQPQHF.

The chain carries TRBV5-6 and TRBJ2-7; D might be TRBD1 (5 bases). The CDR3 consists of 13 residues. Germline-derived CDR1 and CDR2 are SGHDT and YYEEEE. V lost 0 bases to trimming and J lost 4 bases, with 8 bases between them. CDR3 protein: CASSLGAGYEQYV. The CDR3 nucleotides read TGTGCCAGCAGCTTGGGAGCAGGGTACGAGCAGTACGTC.